These T cell receptor beta chains were read from a single sample in a study of identical twins. TCRdb redid the calling of the 5' RACE reads with MiXCR, one entry per CDR3 protein. The table records 270,000 or so distinct CDR3 sequences, roughly 8.7% of them present only once. This sample was also put to use in a study of yellow fever vaccine responses in identical twins.

Sequencing used CD8+ T cells sorted from blood. The receptors here all came from a young woman in good health. Each CDR3 is given with its conserved first and last residue. A D gene is named only where the DNA matches it firmly. The listing skips clone size in some rows; elsewhere it reads once, few, many or a size class.

size: many
J: TRBJ2-1
D: NA
V: TRBV5-5
CDR3: CASSEDTYNEQFF
DNA: TGTGCCAGCAGCGAAGACACATACAATGAGCAGTTCTTC

size: few
J: TRBJ2-6
D: NA
V: TRBV5-4
CDR3: CATVPGSGANVLTF
DNA: TGTGCCACCGTTCCGGGGTCTGGGGCCAACGTCCTGACTTTC

size: many
J: TRBJ2-7
D: NA
V: TRBV13
CDR3: CASSESQREPEQYF
DNA: TGTGCCAGCAGCGAAAGTCAAAGGGAGCCCGAGCAGTACTTC

size: many
J: TRBJ2-1
D: NA
V: TRBV29-1
CDR3: CSASGLQLDNEQFF
DNA: TGCAGCGCCTCGGGACTGCAACTCGACAATGAGCAGTTCTTC

size: NA
J: TRBJ2-1
D: TRBD2
V: TRBV6-1
CDR3: CASSDTSGGYNEQFF
DNA: TGTGCCAGCAGTGACACTAGCGGGGGCTACAATGAGCAGTTCTTC

size: few
J: TRBJ2-1
D: TRBD2
V: TRBV4-1
CDR3: CASSQERVLAGGPSSYNEQFF
DNA: TGCGCCAGCAGCCAAGAAAGAGTACTAGCGGGAGGGCCGAGCTCCTACAATGAGCAGTTCTTC

size: many
J: TRBJ2-7
D: NA
V: TRBV5-1
CDR3: CASSLQGPFYEQYF
DNA: TGCGCCAGCAGCCTCCAAGGGCCTTTCTACGAGCAGTACTTC

size: many
J: TRBJ1-1
D: TRBD1
V: TRBV5-1
CDR3: CASSLWTGGAMNTEAFF
DNA: TGCGCCAGCAGCTTGTGGACAGGGGGCGCCATGAACACTGAAGCTTTCTTT

size: NA
J: TRBJ1-5
D: NA
V: TRBV29-1
CDR3: CSAAGGSNQPQHF
DNA: TGCAGCGCCGCGGGTGGCAGCAATCAGCCCCAGCATTTT

size: NA
J: TRBJ2-1
D: TRBD1
V: TRBV4-1
CDR3: CASSQVRGLGRQFF
DNA: TGCGCCAGCAGCCAAGTAAGGGGGCTGGGCAGGCAGTTCTTC

size: few
J: TRBJ2-7
D: TRBD2
V: TRBV20-1
CDR3: CSARPLGTSGRAGSYEQYF
DNA: TGCAGTGCTAGACCTCTTGGGACTAGCGGGAGAGCTGGGTCCTACGAGCAGTACTTC

size: NA
J: TRBJ1-1
D: NA
V: TRBV6-4
CDR3: CASRHRTGRGAKMTEAFF
DNA: TGTGCCAGCCGTCACCGAACAGGGAGAGGAGCCAAGATGACTGAAGCTTTCTTT

size: NA
J: TRBJ1-2
D: NA
V: TRBV7-8
CDR3: CASSLDLGSYGYTF
DNA: TGTGCCAGCAGCTTAGATCTGGGCTCCTATGGCTACACCTTC

size: NA
J: TRBJ1-4
D: NA
V: TRBV7-9
CDR3: CASSSWTATATNEKLFF
DNA: TGTGCCAGCAGCTCATGGACAGCCACCGCAACTAATGAAAAACTGTTTTTT

size: few
J: TRBJ2-7
D: TRBD2
V: TRBV20-1
CDR3: CSARVAGLGYYEQYF
DNA: TGCAGTGCTAGAGTCGCGGGACTAGGCTACTACGAGCAGTACTTC

size: NA
J: TRBJ2-5
D: NA
V: TRBV6-5
CDR3: CASSSPDRARETQYF
DNA: TGTGCCAGCAGTTCCCCCGACCGGGCTCGGGAGACCCAGTACTTC

size: NA
J: TRBJ2-7
D: NA
V: TRBV7-9
CDR3: CASSPPWTNEQYF
DNA: TGTGCCAGCAGCCCCCCATGGACCAACGAGCAGTACTTC

size: many
J: TRBJ2-7
D: TRBD1
V: TRBV28
CDR3: CASSLAGQVTYEQYF
DNA: TGTGCCAGCAGTTTAGCAGGACAGGTCACCTACGAGCAGTACTTC

size: NA
J: TRBJ2-1
D: NA
V: TRBV4-3
CDR3: CASSQDAGGDYNEQFF
DNA: TGCGCCAGCAGCCAAGACGCAGGAGGGGATTACAATGAGCAGTTCTTC

size: few
J: TRBJ2-7
D: NA
V: TRBV11-2
CDR3: CASSKEGTAVSYFYEQYF
DNA: TGTGCCAGCAGCAAGGAGGGGACAGCTGTCTCCTACTTCTACGAGCAGTACTTC

size: few
J: TRBJ2-7
D: TRBD2
V: TRBV9
CDR3: CASSLLAFSYEQYF
DNA: TGTGCCAGCAGCCTACTAGCGTTCTCCTACGAGCAGTACTTC

size: few
J: TRBJ2-1
D: TRBD2
V: TRBV20-1
CDR3: CSARTLAGGKNEQFF
DNA: TGCAGTGCTAGAACTCTAGCGGGAGGGAAGAATGAGCAGTTCTTC

size: NA
J: TRBJ2-1
D: NA
V: TRBV7-9
CDR3: CASSLEIREDSYNEQFF
DNA: TGTGCCAGCAGCTTAGAGATTAGGGAGGACTCCTACAATGAGCAGTTCTTC

size: once
J: TRBJ2-7
D: TRBD1
V: TRBV6-6
CDR3: CASSWDRNEQYF
DNA: TGTGCCAGCAGTTGGGACAGAAACGAGCAGTACTTC

size: few
J: TRBJ1-2
D: NA
V: TRBV29-1
CDR3: CSVEGRFYGYTF
DNA: TGCAGCGTTGAAGGCCGCTTCTATGGCTACACCTTC

size: few
J: TRBJ1-5
D: NA
V: TRBV5-1
CDR3: CASSLEGGWWQPQHF
DNA: TGCGCCAGCAGCTTGGAGGGGGGATGGTGGCAGCCCCAGCATTTT

size: few
J: TRBJ2-2
D: NA
V: TRBV6-4
CDR3: CASSAVADTGELFF
DNA: TGTGCCAGCAGTGCGGTGGCAGACACCGGGGAGCTGTTTTTT

size: few
J: TRBJ2-2
D: TRBD1
V: TRBV7-6
CDR3: CASSDRANTGELFF
DNA: TGTGCCAGCAGCGACAGGGCGAACACCGGGGAGCTGTTTTTT

size: many
J: TRBJ2-7
D: TRBD2
V: TRBV7-8
CDR3: CASSLASGDSYEQYF
DNA: TGTGCCAGCAGCTTAGCAAGCGGGGACTCCTACGAGCAGTACTTC

size: NA
J: TRBJ2-5
D: NA
V: TRBV12-3/TRBV12-4
CDR3: CASSLTETTQETQYF
DNA: TGTGCCAGCAGTTTGACAGAGACCACCCAAGAGACCCAGTACTTC

size: NA
J: TRBJ2-5
D: NA
V: TRBV6-2/TRBV6-3
CDR3: CASRMGWETQYF
DNA: TGTGCCAGTCGTATGGGTTGGGAGACCCAGTACTTC

size: NA
J: TRBJ2-1
D: NA
V: TRBV10-3
CDR3: CAISEGSDPRFNEQFF
DNA: TGTGCCATCAGTGAAGGTTCCGATCCTCGGTTCAATGAGCAGTTCTTC

size: NA
J: TRBJ2-1
D: NA
V: TRBV12-5
CDR3: CASGLGPKQFF
DNA: TGTGCTAGTGGTTTGGGACCAAAGCAGTTCTTC

size: few
J: TRBJ2-3
D: TRBD2
V: TRBV11-1
CDR3: CASSSTLSPRTSGSPDTQYF
DNA: TGTGCCAGCAGCTCAACCCTATCCCCAAGGACTAGCGGGAGTCCAGATACGCAGTATTTT

size: few
J: TRBJ2-7
D: NA
V: TRBV7-9
CDR3: CASSLGHAEQYF
DNA: TGTGCCAGCAGCTTAGGGCATGCGGAGCAGTACTTC

size: many
J: TRBJ2-1
D: NA
V: TRBV29-1
CDR3: CSVRLGGSYNEQFF
DNA: TGCAGCGTTAGGCTGGGGGGATCCTACAATGAGCAGTTCTTC

size: few
J: TRBJ1-1
D: TRBD1
V: TRBV11-2
CDR3: CASSLPRQGPFYTEAFF
DNA: TGTGCCAGCAGCCTCCCCCGACAGGGACCGTTTTACACTGAAGCTTTCTTT

size: NA
J: TRBJ1-6
D: NA
V: TRBV11-3
CDR3: CASSDLARGSPLHF
DNA: TGTGCCAGCAGCGACCTCGCCAGAGGGTCACCCCTCCACTTT

size: few
J: TRBJ2-1
D: TRBD2
V: TRBV12-3/TRBV12-4
CDR3: CASSFIAGGVYNEQFF
DNA: TGTGCCAGCAGTTTCATAGCGGGGGGGGTATACAATGAGCAGTTCTTC

size: NA
J: TRBJ2-5
D: TRBD2
V: TRBV4-3
CDR3: CASSAGLAGVLAQYF
DNA: TGCGCCAGCAGCGCGGGACTAGCGGGAGTCTTGGCCCAGTACTTC

size: NA
J: TRBJ2-7
D: TRBD1
V: TRBV6-1
CDR3: CASSRTPGTGSDEQYF
DNA: TGTGCCAGCAGCCGTACTCCCGGGACAGGGTCCGACGAGCAGTACTTC

size: few
J: TRBJ2-2
D: NA
V: TRBV12-5
CDR3: CASGLVRGGELFF
DNA: TGTGCTAGTGGTTTGGTACGAGGCGGGGAGCTGTTTTTT

size: many
J: TRBJ2-4
D: NA
V: TRBV30
CDR3: CAWRDNDSLKLAKNIQYF
DNA: TGTGCCTGGAGGGATAACGACAGCCTTAAACTAGCCAAAAACATTCAGTACTTC

size: few
J: TRBJ2-7
D: TRBD1
V: TRBV29-1
CDR3: CSVAEQGAVHEQYF
DNA: TGCAGCGTTGCAGAACAGGGGGCTGTCCACGAGCAGTACTTC

size: NA
J: TRBJ2-1
D: NA
V: TRBV7-9
CDR3: CASGLTVHEQFF
DNA: TGTGCCAGCGGCCTCACGGTCCATGAGCAGTTCTTC

size: many
J: TRBJ2-2
D: NA
V: TRBV6-1
CDR3: CASSPGTLGTGELFF
DNA: TGTGCCAGCAGTCCCGGGACATTGGGCACCGGGGAGCTGTTTTTT

size: few
J: TRBJ2-5
D: TRBD1
V: TRBV15
CDR3: CATSSRGQGLETQYF
DNA: TGTGCCACCAGCAGTAGGGGACAGGGTCTAGAGACCCAGTACTTC

size: many
J: TRBJ2-2
D: TRBD1
V: TRBV25-1
CDR3: CASSDRQGWAGELFF
DNA: TGTGCCAGCAGTGATCGACAGGGATGGGCCGGGGAGCTGTTTTTT

size: few
J: TRBJ2-7
D: NA
V: TRBV20-1
CDR3: CSARGGDLYEQYF
DNA: TGCAGTGCTAGAGGGGGGGACCTCTACGAGCAGTACTTC

size: NA
J: TRBJ2-1
D: NA
V: TRBV7-9
CDR3: CASRSNDRTASHNEQFF
DNA: TGTGCCAGCAGGTCTAATGATAGAACCGCCAGCCACAATGAGCAGTTCTTC

size: NA
J: TRBJ2-1
D: NA
V: TRBV24-1
CDR3: CATSDTSGGLTIGDEQFF
DNA: TGTGCCACCAGTGACACATCTGGGGGACTTACCATAGGCGATGAGCAGTTCTTC

size: few
J: TRBJ2-5
D: TRBD2
V: TRBV12-3/TRBV12-4
CDR3: CASSPPSGGAQETQYF
DNA: TGTGCCAGCAGTCCGCCTAGCGGGGGGGCCCAAGAGACCCAGTACTTC

size: NA
J: TRBJ2-2
D: NA
V: TRBV3-1
CDR3: CASSKHVPGTRELFF
DNA: TGTGCCAGCTCGAAGCATGTCCCTGGGACCCGGGAGCTGTTTTTT

size: NA
J: TRBJ1-5
D: TRBD1
V: TRBV7-9
CDR3: CASSLVGRGHGNQPQHF
DNA: TGTGCCAGCAGCTTAGTCGGCAGGGGGCATGGCAATCAGCCCCAGCATTTT

size: NA
J: TRBJ2-3
D: NA
V: TRBV29-1
CDR3: CSGGPSDTQYF
DNA: TGCAGCGGCGGACCTTCAGATACGCAGTATTTT

size: few
J: TRBJ2-7
D: NA
V: TRBV5-1
CDR3: CASSPGFRGSYEQYF
DNA: TGCGCCAGCAGCCCCGGGTTTCGGGGTTCCTACGAGCAGTACTTC

size: few
J: TRBJ2-3
D: NA
V: TRBV4-1
CDR3: CASSQEPSADTQYF
DNA: TGCGCCAGCAGCCAAGAGCCTAGCGCAGATACGCAGTATTTT

size: few
J: TRBJ2-2
D: TRBD1
V: TRBV15
CDR3: CATSRYGTGGPGELFF
DNA: TGTGCCACCAGCAGATACGGGACAGGGGGCCCCGGGGAGCTGTTTTTT

size: few
J: TRBJ2-5
D: NA
V: TRBV25-1
CDR3: CASSDFGIQETQYF
DNA: TGTGCCAGCAGTGATTTTGGGATACAAGAGACCCAGTACTTC

size: NA
J: TRBJ2-7
D: TRBD1
V: TRBV7-2
CDR3: CASSGGTGFSYEQYF
DNA: TGTGCCAGCAGCGGTGGGACAGGGTTTTCCTACGAGCAGTACTTC